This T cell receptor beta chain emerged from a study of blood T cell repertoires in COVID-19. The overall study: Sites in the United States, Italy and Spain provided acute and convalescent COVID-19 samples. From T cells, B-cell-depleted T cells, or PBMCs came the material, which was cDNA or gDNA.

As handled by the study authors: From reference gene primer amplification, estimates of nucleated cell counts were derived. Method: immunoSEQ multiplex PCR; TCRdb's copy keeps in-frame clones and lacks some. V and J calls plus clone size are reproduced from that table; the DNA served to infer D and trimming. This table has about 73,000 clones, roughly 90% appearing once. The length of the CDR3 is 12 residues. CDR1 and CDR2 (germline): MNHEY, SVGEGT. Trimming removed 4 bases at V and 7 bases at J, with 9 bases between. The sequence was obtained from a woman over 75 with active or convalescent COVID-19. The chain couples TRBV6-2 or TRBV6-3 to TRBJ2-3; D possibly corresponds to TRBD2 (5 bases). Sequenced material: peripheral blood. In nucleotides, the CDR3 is TGTGCCAGCAGTTTTCAGCGGCATACGCAGTATTTT. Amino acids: CASSFQRHTQYF.